Below, 19 T cell receptor beta chains from the same sample are listed, as sequenced in a study of radiation and T cells in renal cell carcinoma. The time point here: baseline pretreatment blood. This sample's treatment: 15 Gy SBRT to primary tumor, nephrectomy 4 weeks later. Some clones are missing from TCRdb's copy, which holds only in-frame ones; the method was immunoSEQ multiplex PCR. The data contain about 50,000 clones, 75% to 85% of them singletons. Sequenced here: blood, sampled from a patient whose treatment included radiotherapy and nephrectomy. These receptors came from a woman aged 70-85 years with renal cell carcinoma.

This rearrangement joins TRBV19 to TRBJ2-1; D is unclear. Germline V lookup: CDR1 LNHDA, CDR2 SQIVND (reference sequence). V lost 3 bases to trimming and J lost 3 bases, with 6 bases between them. CDR3 length equals 13 residues. The CDR3 sequence is CASSIKDYNEQFF. The CDR3 DNA reads as TGTGCCAGTAGTATTAAGGACTACAATGAGCAGTTCTTC.

V usage is TRBV7-9 and J usage is TRBJ2-7; D call uncertain. The germline CDR1 and CDR2 sequences are SEHNR and FQNEAQ (reference sequence). The CDR3 consists of 12 residues. The germline V and J ends were trimmed by 8 bases and 3 bases, with 11 bases remaining between them. This CDR3 reads CASEDESYEQYF. DNA of the CDR3: TGTGCCAGCGAAGACGAAAGCTACGAGCAGTACTTC.

This sequence joins TRBV6-6 and TRBJ2-3, with TRBD2 identical over 11 bases. The CDR3 spans 15 residues. Trimming removed 6 bases from V and 4 bases from J; junction bases left unmatched: 6. CDR1 and CDR2 (germline): MNHNY, SVGAGI (reference sequence). CDR3 protein: CASRISGGAPDTQYF. The CDR3 DNA sequence: TGTGCCAGCAGAATTAGCGGGGGGGCCCCAGATACGCAGTATTTT.

This sequence joins TRBV2 and TRBJ2-7; TRBD1 agrees at 7 bases. Germline CDR1 and CDR2: SNHLY and FYNNEI. J lost 0 bases, V lost 6 bases, and 5 bases had no gene match. The CDR3 loop spans 14 amino acids. CDR3 sequence (DNA): TGTGCCAGCAGGTACCAGGGGGACTCCTACGAGCAGTACTTC. Amino acid sequence: CASRYQGDSYEQYF.

The chain uses TRBV5-1 and TRBJ2-1; D might be TRBD2 (5 bases). Germline V gives CDR1 SGHRS, CDR2 YFSETQ. The V gene lost 4 bases and the J gene lost 10 bases, with 18 bases spanning the gap. The CDR3 has 14 residues. The CDR3 here is CASSTVASRREQFF. The CDR3 bases are TGCGCCAGCAGCACCGTTGCTAGCAGACGGGAGCAGTTCTTC. Supplemented by reference TRBV5-1 and TRBJ2-1, the full variable domain reads KAGVTQTPRYLIKTRGQQVTLSCSPISGHRSVSWYQQTPGQGLQFLFEYFSETQRNKGNFPGRFSGRQFSNSRSEMNVSTLELGDSALYLCASSTVASRREQFFGPGTRLTVL.

The V and J genes are TRBV5-1 and TRBJ2-3; 9 bases match TRBD2. The CDR3 sequence is 15 residues long. The germline CDR1 and CDR2 sequences are SGHRS and YFSETQ. V was pared by 4 bases and J by 2 bases, with 5 bases of the junction left unmatched. The CDR3, as DNA: TGCGCCAGCAGCACCGCTAGCGGGAACACAGATACGCAGTATTTT. Translated: CASSTASGNTDTQYF.

The gene calls are TRBV19 and TRBJ2-1; 7 bases agree with TRBD1. Trimming took 4 bases from V and 5 from J; bases not matched to a gene: 14. Germline loops: CDR1 LNHDA, CDR2 SQIVND (reference sequence). CDR3 length: 17 amino acids. CDR3 residues: CASSSRQGSLKDNEQFF. The CDR3 DNA sequence: TGTGCCAGTAGTAGCCGACAGGGATCTTTAAAGGACAATGAGCAGTTCTTC.

The chain joins TRBV7-9 to TRBJ1-3; 7 bases map to TRBD1. This CDR3 has 15 residues. CDR1 and CDR2 (germline): SEHNR, FQNEAQ (reference sequence). V lost 5 bases, J lost 0 bases, and 4 bases stayed unmatched. In DNA form, the CDR3 reads TGTGCCAGCAGCCCCGGGGACAGCTCTGGAAACACCATATATTTT. Protein sequence: CASSPGDSSGNTIYF.

This rearrangement joins TRBV6-6 to TRBJ1-1, with D hard to call. Deletions cut 4 bases from V and 2 bases from J, with 11 bases between. The CDR3 loop spans 14 amino acids. Per germline, CDR1 MNHNY and CDR2 SVGAGI (reference sequence). The CDR3 loop is CASSFRQSNTEAFF. CDR3 DNA sequence: TGTGCCAGCAGTTTTAGACAATCTAACACTGAAGCTTTCTTT.

The genes are TRBV7-2 and TRBJ2-2; possibly TRBD1 or TRBD2 for D (5 bases each). Deletions cut 3 bases from V and 0 bases from J, with 11 bases between. The CDR3 has 16 residues. Germline lookup yields CDR1 SGHTA and CDR2 FQGNSA. The CDR3 spells CASSFQGPSNTGELFF. CDR3 in DNA: TGTGCCAGCAGCTTCCAGGGACCCTCGAACACCGGGGAGCTGTTTTTT.

The rearrangement joins TRBV4-2 to TRBJ2-7; TRBD1 might be the D (6 bases). The CDR3 consists of 15 residues. Per germline, CDR1 LGHNA and CDR2 YNFKEQ. Trimming cost V 1 base and J 0 bases, with 10 bases left between them. CDR3 coding DNA: TGTGCCAGCAGCCAAGGACAGGACGCCTCCTACGAGCAGTACTTC. As protein: CASSQGQDASYEQYF.

This CDR3 reads CAWSANGRGTEAFF. The DNA for the CDR3 is TGTGCCTGGAGTGCCAATGGGCGGGGGACTGAAGCTTTCTTT. The chain carries TRBV30 and TRBJ1-1; D possibly corresponds to TRBD1 (5 bases). CDR3 size: 14 residues. V was trimmed by 1 base and J by 5 bases, leaving 14 bases between them. The germline gives CDR1 GTSNPN, CDR2 SVGIG (reference sequence).

This clone was seen a single time. The sample contains more than one DNA sequence encoding this CDR3. CDR3 protein: CASSESGVGTDTQYF. As DNA, the CDR3 is TGCGCCAGCAGTGAAAGCGGGGTTGGCACAGATACGCAGTATTTT. The chain couples TRBV5-1 to TRBJ2-3; 7 bases align to TRBD2. The CDR3 spans 15 residues. V shed 5 bases and J 1 base; nucleotides not matched to a gene: 7. Germline V lookup: CDR1 SGHRS, CDR2 YFSETQ.

This clone was counted once. The chain is built from TRBV19 and TRBJ2-5; 12 bases are a match to TRBD2. The V and J ends lost 7 bases and 2 bases, in that order; junction bases with no gene match: 5. Germline V CDR1 and CDR2: LNHDA, SQIVND (reference sequence). This CDR3 region has 15 residues. CDR3 region: CASKGLAGGQETQYF. The CDR3 DNA is TGTGCCAGTAAAGGGCTAGCGGGGGGGCAAGAGACCCAGTACTTC.

V gene TRBV5-6 combines with J gene TRBJ2-4; possibly TRBD1 or TRBD2 for D (5 bases each). Germline-derived CDR1 and CDR2 are SGHDT and YYEEEE. This CDR3 comprises 13 residues. V dropped 4 bases and J dropped 10 bases, with 15 bases sitting between them. The CDR3 nucleotides are TGTGCCAGCAGCCCCCGGGCAGAGGGGATTCAGTACTTC. It codes for CASSPRAEGIQYF.

The rearrangement links TRBV6-5 to TRBJ1-1, with D possibly TRBD1 on 5 matching bases. This CDR3 region has 14 residues. Trimming stripped 2 bases from V and 4 bases from J, with 11 bases between. CDR1 and CDR2 from the germline V gene are MNHEY and SVGAGI. This CDR3 reads CASSYGQGGTEAFF. The CDR3 DNA follows: TGTGCCAGCAGTTACGGCCAGGGAGGCACTGAAGCTTTCTTT.

V usage is TRBV6-1 and J usage is TRBJ1-2; a weak D match, TRBD1 (5 bases). Trimming pared 10 bases from V and 0 bases from J, leaving 12 bases between. From germline, CDR1 is MNHNS and CDR2 SASEGT. The CDR3 totals 13 residues. The CDR3 bases are TGTGCCACCCGGGACTGGGCTAACTATGGCTACACCTTC. Encoded protein: CATRDWANYGYTF.

The gene calls are TRBV7-9 and TRBJ1-5; D not certain. Germline V gene sequence: CDR1 SEHNR, CDR2 FQNEAQ (reference sequence). Between the trimmed V and J ends, which lost 2 bases and 5 bases, there was a span of 10 bases. The CDR3 is 14 amino acids. The CDR3 here is CASSLWGSDQPQHF. CDR3 bases: TGTGCCAGCAGCTTATGGGGTAGTGATCAGCCCCAGCATTTT.

The chain links TRBV19 to TRBJ1-2; a weak D match, TRBD1 (5 bases). Germline values: CDR1 LNHDA, CDR2 SQIVND (reference sequence). V gave up 6 bases and J gave up 10 bases, with 12 bases separating them. CDR3 length equals 11 residues. The CDR3 loop is CASSPGLTYTF. In DNA, the CDR3 is TGTGCCAGTAGCCCAGGGCTTACCTACACCTTC. Full variable domain (rest looked up from reference TRBV19 and TRBJ1-2): DGGITQSPKYLFRKEGQNVTLSCEQNLNHDAMYWYRQDPGQGLRLIYYSQIVNDFQKGDIAEGYSVSREKKESFPLTVTSAQKNPTAFYLCASSPGLTYTFGSGTRLTVV.